The source of this T cell receptor (beta chain) is a study of T-cell reconstitution after alpha-beta-depleted transplantation in children. Study conclusions and caveats: Newly produced T cells mostly provided counts and TCRbeta diversity after one year, as hyperexpanded clones declined. Surviving recipient T cells and thymic progenitors underlay high day-60 TCRbeta diversity in some patients.

CDR3 length equals 12 residues. The V end lost 1 base, the J end lost 9 bases, and 12 bases lay between the germline ends. Per germline, CDR1 DFQATT and CDR2 SNEGSKA (reference sequence). This clonotype was observed many times. The antigen is undetermined. TCRbeta library preparation incorporated unique molecular identifiers. TCRdb reprocessed the PCR reads via MiXCR and lists one record per CDR3 protein. The sample holds hundreds of thousands of distinct CDR3 sequences, under 20% seen once. The J gene is TRBJ2-5, the V gene TRBV20-1, with D hard to call. This clonotype was sampled from a male patient between 2 and 10 years old who had a stem cell transplant for acute lymphoblastic leukemia, so the T cells may come from the graft donor. Source: PBMCs, mostly from graft donor cells, taken 360 days after TCRalphabeta/CD19-depleted stem cell transplant. The CDR3 DNA reads TGCAGTGCTAGAGCTAGAGGTGGTGCCCAGTACTTC. Protein: CSARARGGAQYF.